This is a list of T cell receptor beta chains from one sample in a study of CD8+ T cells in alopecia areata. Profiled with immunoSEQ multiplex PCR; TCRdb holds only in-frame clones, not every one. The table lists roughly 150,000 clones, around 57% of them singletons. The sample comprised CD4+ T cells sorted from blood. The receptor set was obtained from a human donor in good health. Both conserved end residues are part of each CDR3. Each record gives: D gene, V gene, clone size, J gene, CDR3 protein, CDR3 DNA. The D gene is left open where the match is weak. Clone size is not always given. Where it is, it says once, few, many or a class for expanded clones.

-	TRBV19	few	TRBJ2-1	CASSFGSPYNEQFF	TGTGCCAGTAGCTTCGGCAGTCCTTACAATGAGCAGTTCTTC
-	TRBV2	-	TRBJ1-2	CASSLDNYGYTF	TGTGCCAGCAGCCTTGACAACTATGGCTACACCTTC
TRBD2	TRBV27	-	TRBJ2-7	CASREYGGGRGEQYF	TGTGCCAGCAGAGAATACGGGGGAGGGCGGGGCGAGCAGTACTTC
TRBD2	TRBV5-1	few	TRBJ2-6	CASSSRGEGSGANVLTF	TGCGCCAGCAGCTCTCGAGGGGAGGGGAGTGGGGCCAACGTCCTGACTTTC
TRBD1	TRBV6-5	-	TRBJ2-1	CASRNAGGHEQFF	TGTGCCAGCAGGAACGCAGGGGGACATGAGCAGTTCTTC
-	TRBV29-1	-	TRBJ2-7	CSVVEGFRTYEQYF	TGCAGCGTTGTCGAGGGTTTTAGGACCTACGAGCAGTACTTC
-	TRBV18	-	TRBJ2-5	CASSPGRRQETQYF	TGTGCCAGCTCACCGGGACGGCGTCAAGAGACCCAGTACTTC
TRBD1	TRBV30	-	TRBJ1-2	CAWSAIPGQHYTF	TGTGCCTGGAGTGCTATACCGGGACAGCACTACACCTTC
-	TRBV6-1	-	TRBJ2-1	CASSEERNEQFF	TGTGCCAGCAGTGAAGAGCGGAATGAGCAGTTCTTC
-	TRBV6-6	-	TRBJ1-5	CASSPGAHNQPQHF	TGTGCCAGCAGTCCAGGGGCTCACAATCAGCCCCAGCATTTT
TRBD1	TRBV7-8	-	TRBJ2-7	CASSLGQGLYEQYF	TGTGCCAGCAGCTTAGGACAGGGCCTCTACGAGCAGTACTTC
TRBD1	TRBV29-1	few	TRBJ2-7	CSVEIRDRPYEQYF	TGCAGCGTTGAAATTCGGGACAGACCCTACGAGCAGTACTTC
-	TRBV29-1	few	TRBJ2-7	CSVVQWTGSYEQYF	TGCAGCGTCGTGCAATGGACCGGGTCCTACGAGCAGTACTTC
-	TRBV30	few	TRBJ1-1	CAWSVSGGEAFF	TGTGCCTGGAGTGTATCGGGGGGTGAAGCTTTCTTT
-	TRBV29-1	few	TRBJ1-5	CSARVGNQPQHF	TGCAGCGCCAGGGTCGGCAATCAGCCCCAGCATTTT